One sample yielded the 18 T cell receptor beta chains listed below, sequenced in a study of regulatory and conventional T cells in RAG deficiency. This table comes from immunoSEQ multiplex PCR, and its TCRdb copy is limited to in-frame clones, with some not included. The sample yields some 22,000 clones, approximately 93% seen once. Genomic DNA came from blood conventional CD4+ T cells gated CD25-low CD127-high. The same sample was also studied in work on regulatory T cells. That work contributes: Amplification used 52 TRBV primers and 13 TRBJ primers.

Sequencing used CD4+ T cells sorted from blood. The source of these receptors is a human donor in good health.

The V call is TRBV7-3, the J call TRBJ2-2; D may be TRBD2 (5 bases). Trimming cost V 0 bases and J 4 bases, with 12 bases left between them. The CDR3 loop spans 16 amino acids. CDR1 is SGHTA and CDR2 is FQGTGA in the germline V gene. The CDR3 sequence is CASSLTPAGITGELFF. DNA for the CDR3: TGTGCCAGCAGCTTAACCCCTGCCGGGATCACCGGGGAGCTGTTTTTT. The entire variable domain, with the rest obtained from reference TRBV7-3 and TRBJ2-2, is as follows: GAGVSQTPSNKVTEKGKYVELRCDPISGHTALYWYRQSLGQGPEFLIYFQGTGAADDSGLPNDRFFAVRPEGSVSTLKIQRTERGDSAVYLCASSLTPAGITGELFFGEGSRLTVL.

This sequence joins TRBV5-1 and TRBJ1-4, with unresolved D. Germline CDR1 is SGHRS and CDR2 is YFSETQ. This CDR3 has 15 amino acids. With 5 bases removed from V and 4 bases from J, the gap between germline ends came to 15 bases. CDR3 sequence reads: CASRFGEELNEKLFF. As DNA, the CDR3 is TGCGCCAGCAGGTTCGGAGAAGAGCTTAATGAAAAACTGTTTTTT.

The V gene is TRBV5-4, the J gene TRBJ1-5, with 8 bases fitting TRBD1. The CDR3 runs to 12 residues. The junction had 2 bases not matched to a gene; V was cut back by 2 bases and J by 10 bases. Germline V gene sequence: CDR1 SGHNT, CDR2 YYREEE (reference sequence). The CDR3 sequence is CASSFGTGPQHF. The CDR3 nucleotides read TGTGCCAGCAGCTTTGGGACAGGACCCCAGCATTTT.

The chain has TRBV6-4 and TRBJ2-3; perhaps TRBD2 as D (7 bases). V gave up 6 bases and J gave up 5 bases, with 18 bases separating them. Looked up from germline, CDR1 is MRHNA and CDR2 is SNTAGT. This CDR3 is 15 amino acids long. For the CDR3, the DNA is TGTGCCAGCAGCCCCGGGGGGACAAGACGAGATACGCAGTATTTT. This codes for CASSPGGTRRDTQYF.

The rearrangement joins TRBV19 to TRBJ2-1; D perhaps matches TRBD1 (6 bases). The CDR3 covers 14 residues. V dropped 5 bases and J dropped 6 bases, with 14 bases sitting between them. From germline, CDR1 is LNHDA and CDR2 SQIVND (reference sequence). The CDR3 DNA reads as TGTGCCAGTAGTGTTACAGGGTCCAGCAATGAGCAGTTCTTC. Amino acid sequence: CASSVTGSSNEQFF.

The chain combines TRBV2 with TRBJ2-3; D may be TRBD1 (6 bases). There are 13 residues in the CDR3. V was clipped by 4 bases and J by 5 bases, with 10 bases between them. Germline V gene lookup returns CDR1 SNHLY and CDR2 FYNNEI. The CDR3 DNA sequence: TGTGCCAGCAGTGTCTGGGGGCGAGATACGCAGTATTTT. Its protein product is CASSVWGRDTQYF.

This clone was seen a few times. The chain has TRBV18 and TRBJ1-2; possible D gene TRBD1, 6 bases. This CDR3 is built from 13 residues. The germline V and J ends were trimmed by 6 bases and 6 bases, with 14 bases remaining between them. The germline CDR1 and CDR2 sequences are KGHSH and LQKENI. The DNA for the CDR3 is TGTGCCAGCTCCCCCGGCGGGGGCCATGGCTACACCTTC. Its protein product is CASSPGGGHGYTF.

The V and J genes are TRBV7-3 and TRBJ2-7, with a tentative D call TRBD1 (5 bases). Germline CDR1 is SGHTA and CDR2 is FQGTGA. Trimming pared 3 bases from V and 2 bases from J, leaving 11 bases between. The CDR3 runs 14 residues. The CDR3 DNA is TGTGCCAGCAGCTTGAACGAAGGGGCCTACGAGCAGTACTTC. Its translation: CASSLNEGAYEQYF.

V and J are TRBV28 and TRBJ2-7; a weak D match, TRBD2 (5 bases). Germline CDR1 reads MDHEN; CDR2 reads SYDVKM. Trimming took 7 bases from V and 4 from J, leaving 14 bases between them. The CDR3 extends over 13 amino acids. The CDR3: CASTRTGTYEQYF. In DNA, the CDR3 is TGTGCCAGCACACGGACGGGAACTTACGAGCAGTACTTC.

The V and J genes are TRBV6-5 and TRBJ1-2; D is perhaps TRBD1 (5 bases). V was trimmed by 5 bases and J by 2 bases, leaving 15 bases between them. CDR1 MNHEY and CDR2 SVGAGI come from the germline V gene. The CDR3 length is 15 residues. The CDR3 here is CASSPRTSLNYGYTF. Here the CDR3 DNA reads TGTGCCAGCAGTCCCCGGACATCTTTGAACTATGGCTACACCTTC.

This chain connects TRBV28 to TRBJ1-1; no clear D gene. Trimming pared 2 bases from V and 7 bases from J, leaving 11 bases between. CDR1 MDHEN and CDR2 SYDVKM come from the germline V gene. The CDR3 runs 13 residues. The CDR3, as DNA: TGTGCCAGCAGTTTAGTAGGGAGACTTGAAGCTTTCTTT. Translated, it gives CASSLVGRLEAFF.

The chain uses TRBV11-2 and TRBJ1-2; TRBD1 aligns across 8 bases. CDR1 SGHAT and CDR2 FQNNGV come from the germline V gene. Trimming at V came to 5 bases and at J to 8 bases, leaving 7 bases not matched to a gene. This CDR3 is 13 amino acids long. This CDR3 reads CASSRDRKDGYTF. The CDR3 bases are TGTGCCAGCAGCCGGGACAGGAAGGACGGCTACACCTTC.

The CDR3: CASSQVGGASNEQFF. CDR3 DNA: TGCGCCAGCAGCCAAGTGGGCGGGGCTAGCAATGAGCAGTTCTTC. The rearrangement links TRBV4-1 to TRBJ2-1; TRBD2 is a possible D gene (6 bases). The CDR3 is 15 amino acids. In germline, CDR1 is MGHRA, CDR2 YSYEKL. V gave up 1 base and J gave up 6 bases, with 13 bases separating them.

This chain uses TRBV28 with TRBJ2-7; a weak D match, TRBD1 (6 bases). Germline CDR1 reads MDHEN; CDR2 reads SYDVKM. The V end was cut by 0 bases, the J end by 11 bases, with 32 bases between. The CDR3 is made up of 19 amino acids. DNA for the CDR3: TGTGCCAGCAGTTTATGGGTCAGCGCCGGGCGAGGGGGTATATCCAGGGAGTACTTC. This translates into CASSLWVSAGRGGISREYF.

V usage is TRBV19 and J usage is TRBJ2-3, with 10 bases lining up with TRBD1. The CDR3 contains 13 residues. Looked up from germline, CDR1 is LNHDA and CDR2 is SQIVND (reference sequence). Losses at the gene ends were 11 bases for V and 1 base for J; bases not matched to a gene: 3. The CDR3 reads CAVGTGGTDTQYF. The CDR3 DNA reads TGTGCCGTTGGGACAGGGGGCACAGATACGCAGTATTTT.

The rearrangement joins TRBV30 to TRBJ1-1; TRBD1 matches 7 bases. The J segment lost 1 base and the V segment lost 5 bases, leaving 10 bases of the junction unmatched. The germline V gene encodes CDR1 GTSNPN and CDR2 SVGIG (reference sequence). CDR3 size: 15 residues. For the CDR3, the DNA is TGTGCCTGGGCTCGTGACAGGGTCGGGAACACTGAAGCTTTCTTT. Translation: CAWARDRVGNTEAFF.

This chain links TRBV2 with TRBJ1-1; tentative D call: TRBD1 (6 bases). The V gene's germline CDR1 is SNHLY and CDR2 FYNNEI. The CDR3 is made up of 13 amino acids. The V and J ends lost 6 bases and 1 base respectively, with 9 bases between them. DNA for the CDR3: TGTGCCAGCAGCGGACAGCGGAACACTGAAGCTTTCTTT. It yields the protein CASSGQRNTEAFF.

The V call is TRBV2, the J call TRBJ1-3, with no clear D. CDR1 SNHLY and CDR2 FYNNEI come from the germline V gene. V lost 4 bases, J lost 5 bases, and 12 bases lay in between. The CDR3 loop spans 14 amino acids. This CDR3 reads CASSVGGSRNTIYF. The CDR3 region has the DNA TGTGCCAGCAGTGTGGGAGGGTCTAGAAACACCATATATTTT.